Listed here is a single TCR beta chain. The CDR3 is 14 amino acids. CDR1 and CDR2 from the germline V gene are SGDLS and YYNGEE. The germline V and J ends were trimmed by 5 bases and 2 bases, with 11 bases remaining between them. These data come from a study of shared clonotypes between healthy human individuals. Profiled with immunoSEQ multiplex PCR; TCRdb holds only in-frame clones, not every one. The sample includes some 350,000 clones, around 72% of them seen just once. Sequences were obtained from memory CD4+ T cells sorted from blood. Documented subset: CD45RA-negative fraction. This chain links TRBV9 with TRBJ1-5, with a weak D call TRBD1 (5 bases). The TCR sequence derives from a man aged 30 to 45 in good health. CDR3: CASSRGLGNQPQHF. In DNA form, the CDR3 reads TGTGCCAGCAGTCGGGGACTTGGCAATCAGCCCCAGCATTTT.